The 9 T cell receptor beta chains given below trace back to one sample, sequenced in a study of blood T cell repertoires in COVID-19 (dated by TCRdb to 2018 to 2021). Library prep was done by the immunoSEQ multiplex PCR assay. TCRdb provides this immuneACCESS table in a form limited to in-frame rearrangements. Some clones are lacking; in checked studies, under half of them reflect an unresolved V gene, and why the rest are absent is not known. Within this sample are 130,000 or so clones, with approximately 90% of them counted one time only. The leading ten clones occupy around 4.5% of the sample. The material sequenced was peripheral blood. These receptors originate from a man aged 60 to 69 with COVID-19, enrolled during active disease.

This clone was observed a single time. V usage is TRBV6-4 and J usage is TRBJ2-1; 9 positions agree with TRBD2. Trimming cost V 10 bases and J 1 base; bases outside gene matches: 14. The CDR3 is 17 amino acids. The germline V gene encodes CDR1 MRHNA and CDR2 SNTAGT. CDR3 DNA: TGTGCCATCCCGGGACTAGCACCCTTCCCTTCCTACAATGAGCAGTTCTTC. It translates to CAIPGLAPFPSYNEQFF.

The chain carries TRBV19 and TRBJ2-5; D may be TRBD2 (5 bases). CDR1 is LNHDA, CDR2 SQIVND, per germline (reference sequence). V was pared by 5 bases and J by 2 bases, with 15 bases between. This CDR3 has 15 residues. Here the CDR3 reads CASSARAQPQETQYF. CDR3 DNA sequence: TGTGCCAGTAGTGCGAGGGCCCAACCTCAAGAGACCCAGTACTTC.

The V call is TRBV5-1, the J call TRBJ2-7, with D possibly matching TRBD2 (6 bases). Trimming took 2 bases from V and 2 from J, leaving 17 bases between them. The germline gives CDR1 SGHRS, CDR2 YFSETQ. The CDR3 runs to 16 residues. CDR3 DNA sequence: TGCGCCAGCAGCTTCGTCCTGGGAGGCAGGGCCTACGAGCAGTACTTC. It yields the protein CASSFVLGGRAYEQYF.

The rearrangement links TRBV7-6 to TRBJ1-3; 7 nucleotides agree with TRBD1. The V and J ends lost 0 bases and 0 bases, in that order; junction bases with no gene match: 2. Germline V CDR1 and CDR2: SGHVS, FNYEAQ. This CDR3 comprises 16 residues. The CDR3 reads CASSLADRVSGNTIYF. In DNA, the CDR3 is TGTGCCAGCAGCTTAGCCGACAGGGTCTCTGGAAACACCATATATTTT. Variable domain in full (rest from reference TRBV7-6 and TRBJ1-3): GAGVSQSPRYKVTKRGQDVALRCDPISGHVSLYWYRQALGQGPEFLTYFNYEAQQDKSGLPNDRFSAERPEGSISTLTIQRTEQRDSAMYRCASSLADRVSGNTIYFGEGSWLTVV.

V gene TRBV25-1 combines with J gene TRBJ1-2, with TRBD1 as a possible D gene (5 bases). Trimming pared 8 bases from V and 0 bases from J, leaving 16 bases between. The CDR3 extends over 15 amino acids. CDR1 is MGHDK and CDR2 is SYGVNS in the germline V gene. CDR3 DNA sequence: TGTGCCAGCGGCGGGGGAACAGCAGCTAACTATGGCTACACCTTC. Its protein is CASGGGTAANYGYTF.

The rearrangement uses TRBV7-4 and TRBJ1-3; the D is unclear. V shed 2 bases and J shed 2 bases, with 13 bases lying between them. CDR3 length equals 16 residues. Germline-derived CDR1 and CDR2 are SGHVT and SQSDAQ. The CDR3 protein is CASSLIAGITGNTIYF. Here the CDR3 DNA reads TGTGCCAGCAGCTTAATTGCCGGGATAACTGGAAACACCATATATTTT.

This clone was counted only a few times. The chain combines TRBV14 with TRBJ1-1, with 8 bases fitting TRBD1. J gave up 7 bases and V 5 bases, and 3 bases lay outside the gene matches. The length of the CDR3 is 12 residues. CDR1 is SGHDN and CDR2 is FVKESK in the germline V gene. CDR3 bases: TGTGCCAGCAGCTCCGGACAGGGTGAAGCTTTCTTT. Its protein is CASSSGQGEAFF. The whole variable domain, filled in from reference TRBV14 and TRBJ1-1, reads EAGVTQFPSHSVIEKGQTVTLRCDPISGHDNLYWYRRVMGKEIKFLLHFVKESKQDESGMPNNRFLAERTGGTYSTLKVQPAELEDSGVYFCASSSGQGEAFFGQGTRLTVV.

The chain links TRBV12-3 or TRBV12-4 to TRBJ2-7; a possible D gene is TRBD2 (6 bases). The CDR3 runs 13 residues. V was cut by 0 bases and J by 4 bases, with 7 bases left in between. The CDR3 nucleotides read TGTGCCAGCAGTTTAGCGCGGGATTACGAGCAGTACTTC. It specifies CASSLARDYEQYF.

CDR3 in amino acids: CASSLRTGNNQPQHF. DNA for the CDR3: TGTGCCAGCAGCCTGAGGACAGGGAACAATCAGCCCCAGCATTTT. V and J are TRBV5-6 and TRBJ1-5; TRBD1 matches 8 bases. The J segment lost 3 bases and the V segment lost 4 bases, leaving 6 bases of the junction unmatched. This CDR3 has 15 residues. Germline V gene lookup returns CDR1 SGHDT and CDR2 YYEEEE.